This record covers a single T cell receptor (beta chain). Assay: immunoSEQ multiplex PCR; the TCRdb copy retains only in-frame clones and omits some. The table includes 100,000 to 110,000 clones, over 75% detected once. These data originate in a study of OX40 agonist ivuxolimab in advanced cancers. The CDR3 is made up of 13 amino acids. The ends lost 6 bases at V and 5 bases at J; junction bases unmatched: 5. Germline CDR1 is MNHEY and CDR2 is SVGAGI. This rearrangement joins TRBV6-5 to TRBJ2-7; 9 nucleotides agree with TRBD1. This TCR was sampled from an adult with an advanced solid tumor such as melanoma, head and neck, liver or kidney cancer. The source was CD4+ or CD8+ T cells sorted from blood, collected in a trial of the OX40 agonist ivuxolimab. CDR3 amino acids: CASRRQGGHEQYF. In DNA form, the CDR3 reads TGTGCCAGCAGACGACAGGGGGGCCACGAGCAGTACTTC.